This TCR beta chain came from a study of beta chain features in type 1 diabetes. Study-level background: Patients were similar to healthy donors in age and gender (as well as in cell yields).

The isolated RNA, all of it, was reverse transcribed, so expressed TCRB transcripts were what got sequenced. Profiling relied on immunoSEQ multiplex PCR, and the TCRdb table lists in-frame clones only, not all of them. The table has 360,000 or so clones, about 20% seen once. Germline CDR1 reads SGDLS; CDR2 reads YYNGEE. The CDR3 consists of 15 residues. V was pared by 6 bases and J by 3 bases, with 8 bases of the junction left unmatched. The sequence derives from a woman in her late teens or twenties in good health. V usage is TRBV9 and J usage is TRBJ2-1; 8 nucleotides agree with TRBD2. The sample taken for sequencing was naive CD4+ T cells from blood. CDR3 amino acids: CASTTGAGGYNEQFF. The CDR3, as DNA: TGTGCCAGCACGACCGGGGCGGGGGGCTACAATGAGCAGTTCTTC.